Here is one T cell receptor beta chain with its context. This specimen belongs to a study of blood T cell repertoires in COVID-19. The age range of participants was 18 to 89 years, with residence in about two dozen US areas. Allocation to cohorts depended on clinical history reported by the participants. In the source study's methods: Reference gene primer amplification yielded estimated nucleated cell counts. Sequencing used immunoSEQ multiplex PCR; TCRdb keeps in-frame clones, though not all of them. V, J and clone size reflect that table, while D and trimming were determined from the DNA. Of 400,000 to 500,000 clones in the sample, roughly 88% were seen once. Deletions cut 1 base from V and 8 bases from J, with 14 bases between. The CDR3 spans 14 residues. Germline CDR1 and CDR2: LNHNV and YYDKDF (reference sequence).

This TCR derives from a woman in her late teens or twenties who had been exposed to COVID-19. The sequencing input was PBMCs or T cells enriched from blood (not recorded which). The rearrangement links TRBV15 to TRBJ1-2; possible D gene TRBD1, 5 bases. The CDR3 sequence is CATSRGDSSYGYTF. CDR3 DNA: TGTGCCACCAGCAGAGGAGACAGTAGTTACGGCTACACCTTC.